The clone carrying this TCR beta chain was recorded at least ten times. Antigen unknown. The germline gives CDR1 MNHNS, CDR2 SASEGT. This CDR3 is 14 amino acids long. With 4 bases removed from V and 0 bases from J, the gap between germline ends came to 7 bases. This sample's time point: newly diagnosed GD, antithyroid drugs for less than 3 months. PBMC-extracted RNA yielded the TCR library. Graves' disease diagnoses used American Thyroid Association guidelines. The entry originates in a study of regulatory T cells in long-lasting Graves disease. The study, taken as a whole, reports: Small numbers of samples may have cut accuracy. Tissue studied was limited to peripheral blood, excluding thyroid tissue.

To make TCR beta libraries, researchers used iRepertoire HTBI primers and Arm-PCR of CDR3 regions. TCRdb re-derived calls from the multiplex PCR reads in MiXCR, one entry per CDR3 protein. The data contain 400,000 to 550,000 distinct CDR3 sequences, about 16% of them seen just once; the ten biggest clones take up approximately 15%. These data are also associated with another study on T cells in Graves' hyperthyroidism and ophthalmopathy. That study adds: It was considered stable Graves' hyperthyroidism when ophthalmopathy did not progress within 18 months.

This TCR came from a woman in her thirties with Graves disease. This specimen consisted of peripheral blood mononuclear cells (PBMCs), obtained at new diagnosis, from a patient treated with antithyroid drugs. J is TRBJ1-3 and V is TRBV6-1; D unclear. This chain's CDR3 is CASSVPGSGNTIYF. CDR3 DNA: TGTGCCAGCAGTGTTCCGGGCTCTGGAAACACCATATATTTT.